This TCR beta chain appears in the sequencing data of a study of blood T cell repertoires in COVID-19. About the study: Spain, Italy and the United States supplied samples that represented acute and convalescent COVID-19. T cells, B-cell-depleted T cells, or PBMCs provided the cDNA or gDNA that served as material.

Per the authors' pipeline: Reference gene primer amplification gave nucleated cell count estimates. Profiled with immunoSEQ multiplex PCR; TCRdb holds only in-frame clones, not every one. The V and J calls and clone size were taken over from that table, and D and trimming were inferred from the DNA. The data show some 220,000 clones, around 84% seen once. V lost 3 bases and J lost 8; bases outside the gene matches: 8. From germline, CDR1 is KGHSH and CDR2 LQKENI. This CDR3 comprises 14 residues. The sample taken for sequencing was peripheral blood. The chain has TRBV18 and TRBJ1-2, with TRBD1 identical over 8 bases. This receptor was taken from a woman aged 55-69 years who had recovered from COVID-19. The CDR3 protein is CASSPGQGRRGYTF. CDR3 bases: TGTGCCAGCTCACCCGGACAGGGAAGGCGCGGCTACACCTTC.